This TCR beta chain is drawn from a study of PD-L1 blockade in urothelial cancer. Study-level background: From 0 to 3 prior chemotherapy regimens had been given to the patients. Investigators checked blood 3 weeks (second dose) and 6 weeks after treatment start. There were a median of approximately 150,000 T cells in blood samples.

The repertoire was sequenced with immunoSEQ multiplex PCR; TCRdb's copy has only in-frame clones and lacks some. This sample has 90,000 or so clones, with roughly 90% found just once. Time point here: pretreatment peripheral blood. The CDR3 runs 12 residues. V lost 6 bases and J 4 bases, leaving 10 bases between the germline ends. Germline V lookup: CDR1 SNHLY, CDR2 FYNNEI. The clonotype comes from a man aged 55 to 69 with urothelial cancer. The gene calls are TRBV2 and TRBJ2-7, with D possibly TRBD1 on 6 matching bases. Sequenced material: PBMCs, taken around atezolizumab (anti-PD-L1) treatment. Written as DNA, the CDR3 is TGTGCCAGCAGAGTAACAGGGTACGAGCAGTACTTC. Its protein product is CASRVTGYEQYF. Filled out from reference TRBV2 and TRBJ2-7, the complete variable domain reads EPEVTQTPSHQVTQMGQEVILRCVPISNHLYFYWYRQILGQKVEFLVSFYNNEISEKSEIFDDQFSVERPDGSNFTLKIRSTKLEDSAMYFCASRVTGYEQYFGPGTRLTVT.